These 10 T cell receptor beta chains were all obtained from the same sample, sequenced in a study of vaccination effects on CD4 cells after COVID-19. The antigens of these receptors remain unknown. Clones were read by immunoSEQ multiplex PCR, and TCRdb kept only the in-frame ones, dropping some. This table holds about 12,000 clones, more than 70% found once. Expansion with viral peptide pools was applied to antigen-specific CD4+ T cells by the ViraFEST assay prior to sequencing. When around 9 days of culture had elapsed, CD4+ T cells were isolated. Every participant took two doses of the BNT162b2 or mRNA-1273 vaccine. Specimen: CD4+ T cells from PBMCs cultured with SARS-CoV-2 spike peptides, collected after COVID-19 vaccination. Receptor source: a human donor who received a COVID-19 vaccine.

This chain uses TRBV3-1 (or the pseudogene TRBV3-2) with TRBJ1-1; D may be TRBD1 (6 bases). Trimming removed 4 bases at V and 6 bases at J, with 18 bases between. Looked up from germline, CDR1 is LGHDT and CDR2 is YNNKEL (reference sequence). The CDR3 is made up of 15 amino acids. DNA of the CDR3: TGTGCCAGCAGCCCTTGGACAGCCCAACAGTCTGAAGCTTTCTTT. Its translation: CASSPWTAQQSEAFF.

This clone was seen just once. V usage is TRBV11-2 and J usage is TRBJ2-1; 7 positions agree with TRBD2. The CDR3 runs to 14 residues. Germline V gives CDR1 SGHAT, CDR2 FQNNGV. With V trimmed by 1 base and J by 5 bases, 2 bases remained unmatched. The CDR3 DNA sequence: TGTGCCAGCAGCTTAGGGCTAGCGGACAATGAGCAGTTCTTC. Translated: CASSLGLADNEQFF.

This chain connects TRBV28 to TRBJ1-2; D is unresolved. CDR1 is MDHEN, CDR2 SYDVKM, per germline. V was pared by 6 bases and J by 6 bases, with 17 bases between. This CDR3 is 14 amino acids long. The CDR3 bases are TGTGCCAGCAGCTTTGAGGTGCCCGGTGATGGCTACACCTTC. Translated: CASSFEVPGDGYTF.

The J gene is TRBJ2-1, the V gene TRBV3-1 (or the pseudogene TRBV3-2), with D tentatively TRBD1 or TRBD2 (5 bases each). The CDR3 is made up of 12 amino acids. The V gene lost 2 bases and the J gene lost 13 bases, with 12 bases spanning the gap. CDR1 is LGHDT and CDR2 is YNNKEL in the germline V gene (reference sequence). CDR3 region: CASSQQRGGQFF. The CDR3, as DNA: TGTGCCAGCAGCCAACAGAGGGGTGGACAGTTCTTC.

Only a few counts were recorded for this clone. This chain connects TRBV18 to TRBJ1-3; D gene uncertain. Trimming removed 2 bases at V and 4 bases at J, with 9 bases between. Germline V lookup: CDR1 KGHSH, CDR2 LQKENI. The CDR3 contains 14 residues. The CDR3 DNA sequence: TGTGCCAGCTCACCATCAACTGACGGAAACACCATATATTTT. Translation: CASSPSTDGNTIYF.

This clone was found once. The V and J genes are TRBV15 and TRBJ1-5; D call uncertain. This CDR3 contains 13 residues. In germline, CDR1 is LNHNV, CDR2 YYDKDF (reference sequence). The V end lost 0 bases, the J end lost 4 bases, and 4 bases lay between the germline ends. The CDR3 sequence: CATSRDLNQPQHF. In DNA form, the CDR3 reads TGTGCCACCAGCAGAGATCTAAATCAGCCCCAGCATTTT.

The chain carries TRBV13 and TRBJ1-4; no clear D gene. CDR1 PRHDT and CDR2 FYEKMQ come from the germline V gene (reference sequence). With 5 bases removed from V and 0 bases from J, the gap between germline ends came to 7 bases. The CDR3 extends over 14 amino acids. This CDR3 is CASSLYATNEKLFF. The CDR3 region has the DNA TGTGCCAGCAGCCTGTATGCAACTAATGAAAAACTGTTTTTT.

The V and J genes are TRBV6-2 or TRBV6-3 and TRBJ1-5, with D perhaps matching TRBD1 (5 bases). This CDR3 has 15 residues. V lost 5 bases, J lost 4 bases, and 15 bases lay in between. Germline V CDR1 and CDR2: MNHEY, SVGEGT. The CDR3 protein is CASSLQGIRNQPQHF. As DNA, the CDR3 is TGTGCCAGCAGTCTCCAGGGAATAAGGAATCAGCCCCAGCATTTT.

The chain is built from TRBV4-1 and TRBJ1-1, with D perhaps TRBD1 (5 bases). The CDR3 totals 13 residues. From germline, CDR1 is MGHRA and CDR2 YSYEKL. The V and J ends lost 5 bases and 6 bases respectively, with 13 bases between them. The CDR3 loop is CASSEPGIAEAFF. DNA of the CDR3: TGCGCCAGCAGCGAACCAGGGATCGCTGAAGCTTTCTTT.

The chain couples TRBV6-1 to TRBJ2-1; tentatively, D is TRBD2 (5 bases). The V end was cut by 2 bases, the J end by 9 bases, with 20 bases between. The CDR3 is 16 residues long. Germline V CDR1 and CDR2: MNHNS, SASEGT. In nucleotides, the CDR3 is TGTGCCAGCAGTGAAATCTCAGGAGGTGGGCGTATTGAGCAGTTCTTC. This codes for CASSEISGGGRIEQFF.